Presented here are 30 T cell receptor beta chains from one specimen sequenced in a study of monozygotic twins with inflammatory bowel disease. Reprocessing the 5' RACE reads, TCRdb reports a single entry for every CDR3 protein and omits DNA. The table lists about 380,000 distinct CDR3 sequences. Sequenced input: blood. The receptors here all came from a human donor with ulcerative colitis or Crohn's disease, or a healthy co-twin of an affected twin (not recorded which).

This rearrangement joins TRBV10-3 to TRBJ2-3; absent DNA, TCRdb's TRBD1 call cannot be checked. Per germline, CDR1 ENHRY and CDR2 SYGVKD. The CDR3 sequence is 17 residues long. The CDR3 here is CAISPGQGLTLTDTQYF.

This sequence joins TRBV29-1 and TRBJ2-6. Per the germline V gene, CDR1 is SQVTM and CDR2 is ANQGSEA. This CDR3 has 16 amino acids. The CDR3 loop reads CSVEDSRSSGANVLTF.

The rearrangement uses TRBV28 and TRBJ1-2. The CDR3 covers 14 residues. Germline V gene lookup returns CDR1 MDHEN and CDR2 SYDVKM. CDR3 region: CASSLLGDLYGYTF.

This rearrangement joins TRBV5-5 to TRBJ2-2; TCRdb indicates TRBD1, and absent DNA this call remains unverified. Germline assignment: CDR1 SGHKS and CDR2 YYEKEE (reference sequence). The CDR3 has 15 amino acids. The CDR3 here is CASSTGTSNTGELFF. The complete variable domain, with remaining parts taken from reference TRBV5-5 and TRBJ2-2, reads DAGVTQSPTHLIKTRGQQVTLRCSPISGHKSVSWYQQVLGQGPQFIFQYYEKEERGRGNFPDRFSARQFPNYSSELNVNALLLGDSALYLCASSTGTSNTGELFFGEGSRLTVL.

The rearrangement joins TRBV3-1 to TRBJ1-6; TCRdb picks TRBD1, but there is no DNA to check that call. From germline, CDR1 is LGHDT and CDR2 YNNKEL (reference sequence). CDR3 length: 13 amino acids. CDR3 region: CASSLRTRSPLHF.

The rearrangement uses TRBV29-1 and TRBJ1-1. CDR1 SQVTM and CDR2 ANQGSEA come from the germline V gene. CDR3 length equals 13 residues. This chain's CDR3 is CSVGGTIFTEAFF.

The chain uses TRBV5-1 and TRBJ1-1; TCRdb returns TRBD1, unconfirmable since there is no DNA. This CDR3 region has 12 residues. CDR1 and CDR2 (germline): SGHRS, YFSETQ. The CDR3 sequence: CASSSPQGTAFF. The variable domain in full, with the rest retrieved from reference TRBV5-1 and TRBJ1-1, is KAGVTQTPRYLIKTRGQQVTLSCSPISGHRSVSWYQQTPGQGLQFLFEYFSETQRNKGNFPGRFSGRQFSNSRSEMNVSTLELGDSALYLCASSSPQGTAFFGQGTRLTVV.

The chain has TRBV14 and TRBJ2-7; there is no DNA to check the TCRdb D call of TRBD1. Per germline, CDR1 SGHDN and CDR2 FVKESK. The CDR3 runs 13 residues. The chain's CDR3 is CASSQAPPSEQYF.

J is TRBJ1-5 and V is TRBV7-9. Per the germline V gene, CDR1 is SEHNR and CDR2 is FQNEAQ (reference sequence). The CDR3 extends over 12 amino acids. The CDR3 spells CASSSGGQPQHF.

This sequence joins TRBV7-9 and TRBJ1-1; the TRBD1 assignment by TCRdb is unverifiable without DNA. There are 12 residues in the CDR3. CDR1 and CDR2 (germline): SEHNR, FQNEAQ (reference sequence). The chain's CDR3 is CASSTLTGLAFF.

The chain carries TRBV20-1 and TRBJ1-1; TCRdb designates TRBD1, a call that cannot be tested without DNA. This CDR3 comprises 14 residues. Germline V gene data show CDR1 as DFQATT and CDR2 as SNEGSKA (reference sequence). The CDR3 region is CSASRGQGNTEAFF.

The J gene is TRBJ2-1, the V gene TRBV4-1. The CDR3 has 15 residues. Germline V gene sequence: CDR1 MGHRA, CDR2 YSYEKL. The CDR3 sequence is CASSQTGGPFNEQFF.

The chain has TRBV15 and TRBJ2-3; no DNA is available, so the TRBD2 call from TCRdb remains unchecked. CDR3 size: 15 residues. Germline-derived CDR1 and CDR2 are LNHNV and YYDKDF (reference sequence). The CDR3 spells CATSRVLPYTDTQYF. Full variable domain (rest looked up from reference TRBV15 and TRBJ2-3): DAMVIQNPRYQVTQFGKPVTLSCSQTLNHNVMYWYQQKSSQAPKLLFHYYDKDFNNEADTPDNFQSRRPNTSFCFLDIRSPGLGDTAMYLCATSRVLPYTDTQYFGPGTRLTVL.

V gene TRBV12-3 or TRBV12-4 combines with J gene TRBJ1-6. This CDR3 comprises 17 residues. CDR3 sequence reads: CASSLDGWSSYNSPLHF.

Here the CDR3 reads CASSLSWGAVYGYTF. The J gene is TRBJ1-2, the V gene TRBV28; TCRdb designates TRBD1, a call that cannot be tested without DNA. In germline, CDR1 is MDHEN, CDR2 SYDVKM. This CDR3 is built from 15 residues.

This rearrangement joins TRBV9 to TRBJ1-1; as DNA is missing, the TRBD1 call by TCRdb cannot be tested. The CDR3 is 14 residues long. Germline-derived CDR1 and CDR2 are SGDLS and YYNGEE. CDR3 residues: CASSVLGENTEAFF.

The chain recombines TRBV7-2 with TRBJ2-2; as DNA is missing, the TRBD1 call by TCRdb cannot be tested. Germline V lookup: CDR1 SGHTA, CDR2 FQGNSA. CDR3 length: 15 amino acids. The CDR3 region is CASSPRTGEAGELFF.

This chain links TRBV9 with TRBJ2-2; TCRdb returns TRBD1, unconfirmable since there is no DNA. This CDR3 region has 14 residues. CDR1 and CDR2 (germline): SGDLS, YYNGEE. The CDR3 spells CASSVVQGHGELFF.

The chain has TRBV23-1 and TRBJ1-3. TRBV23-1 belongs to the ORF category, with a function that is uncertain. The CDR3 covers 19 residues. The CDR3 sequence is CASSQSRGRDIVSGNTIYF.

The CDR3 is CASSLVRGYNEQFF. The V and J genes are TRBV7-2 and TRBJ2-1. The CDR3 totals 14 residues. The germline gives CDR1 SGHTA, CDR2 FQGNSA.

The chain employs TRBV15 and TRBJ2-1; there is no DNA to check the TCRdb D call of TRBD1. The CDR3 sequence is 19 residues long. Germline values: CDR1 LNHNV, CDR2 YYDKDF (reference sequence). CDR3: CATSRDRLPTGGSYNEQFF. Using reference TRBV15 and TRBJ2-1 for the parts outside the CDR3, the full variable domain is DAMVIQNPRYQVTQFGKPVTLSCSQTLNHNVMYWYQQKSSQAPKLLFHYYDKDFNNEADTPDNFQSRRPNTSFCFLDIRSPGLGDTAMYLCATSRDRLPTGGSYNEQFFGPGTRLTVL.

V usage is TRBV6-2 or TRBV6-3 and J usage is TRBJ2-5; TCRdb's D call of TRBD2 is untestable without DNA. This CDR3 is built from 15 residues. CDR1 MNHEY and CDR2 SVGEGT come from the germline V gene. CDR3 region: CASSSTRGTQETQYF.

This rearrangement joins TRBV11-2 to TRBJ2-1. CDR3 length equals 15 residues. Germline V gives CDR1 SGHAT, CDR2 FQNNGV. CDR3 sequence: CASSFGPNTHNEQFF.

The rearrangement uses TRBV28 and TRBJ2-7; the D call from TCRdb, TRBD1, cannot be confirmed without DNA. This CDR3 spans 14 amino acids. Per germline, CDR1 MDHEN and CDR2 SYDVKM. CDR3 sequence reads: CASSFPPGWDEQYF.

The chain has TRBV5-1 and TRBJ2-1; the TRBD1 assignment by TCRdb is unverifiable without DNA. This CDR3 is built from 16 residues. The germline V gene encodes CDR1 SGHRS and CDR2 YFSETQ. This chain's CDR3 is CASSLGRDRDYNEQFF.

The chain links TRBV7-9 to TRBJ2-7. Looked up from germline, CDR1 is SEHNR and CDR2 is FQNEAQ (reference sequence). The CDR3 length is 11 residues. The CDR3 sequence: CASSDTYEQYF.

This rearrangement joins TRBV5-1 to TRBJ2-5. The CDR3 runs to 16 residues. CDR1 and CDR2 (germline): SGHRS, YFSETQ. CDR3 loop: CASSLAGEAIQETQYF.

The J gene is TRBJ2-5, the V gene TRBV27. Germline assignment: CDR1 MNHEY and CDR2 SMNVEV (reference sequence). The CDR3 is made up of 12 amino acids. CDR3 in amino acids: CASRGSSETQYF.

This chain joins TRBV12-3 or TRBV12-4 and TRBJ1-1; TCRdb names TRBD1, which stays unverified in the absence of DNA. This CDR3 contains 15 residues. The CDR3 protein is CASSLGTHMNTEAFF.

The chain has TRBV5-5 and TRBJ2-2; TCRdb lists TRBD2, though no DNA is available to test this call. This CDR3 has 17 amino acids. Looked up from germline, CDR1 is SGHKS and CDR2 is YYEKEE (reference sequence). CDR3 region: CASSLGPSGGNTGELFF.